This T cell receptor (beta chain) was retrieved from a study of breast tumors, draining lymph nodes, adjacent tissues. The lymph nodes were axillary draining lymph nodes from breast cancer patients. Points from the study as a whole: Luminal-like breast cancer showed significantly higher tumor–nontumor repertoire similarity than basal-like. Tumor T cell lymph node origin was a supported hypothesis, not proven.

One entry per CDR3 protein results from TCRdb running MiXCR on the multiplex PCR reads. This repertoire shows some 250,000 distinct CDR3 sequences, around 35% found once; its top ten account for approximately 3.5%. Details on this clonotype: Antigen specificity is unknown.

Material for sequencing was axillary lymph node tissue. The source of this sequence is a female donor with breast cancer. Some clones in this sample may be carry-over from other donors' samples.

The CDR3 sequence is CASSRGGRGETQYF. The CDR3 region has the DNA TGTGCCAGCAGCCGAGGTGGTAGGGGAGAGACCCAGTACTTC. The J gene is TRBJ2-5, the V gene TRBV14; a weak D match, TRBD1 (5 bases). This CDR3 contains 14 residues. The germline V gene encodes CDR1 SGHDN and CDR2 FVKESK. Trimming stripped 4 bases from V and 4 bases from J, with 13 bases between.